The next 2 T cell receptor beta chains were all read from a single sample in a study of control samples from healthy donors and cancer patients. Repertoires were generated with immunoSEQ multiplex PCR, while TCRdb's copy carries only in-frame clones and drops some. The data show some 120,000 clones, around 87% seen once. Specimen: blood. These receptors originate from a man aged 25 to 45 in good health.

The genes are TRBV29-1 and TRBJ1-3; no clear D. The germline V gene has CDR1 SQVTM and CDR2 ANQGSEA. This CDR3 has 14 residues. The germline V and J ends were trimmed by 4 bases and 0 bases, with 10 bases remaining between them. CDR3 bases: TGCAGCGTTGGATCCAGACTCTCTGGAAACACCATATATTTT. Translated, it gives CSVGSRLSGNTIYF.

V is TRBV2 and J is TRBJ2-7, with D possibly TRBD1 on 5 matching bases. This CDR3 region has 11 residues. V gave up 8 bases and J gave up 3 bases, with 8 bases separating them. CDR1 is SNHLY, CDR2 FYNNEI, per germline. The CDR3 DNA is TGTGCCAGCGGCGGACACTACGAGCAGTACGTC. Translated, it gives CASGGHYEQYV.